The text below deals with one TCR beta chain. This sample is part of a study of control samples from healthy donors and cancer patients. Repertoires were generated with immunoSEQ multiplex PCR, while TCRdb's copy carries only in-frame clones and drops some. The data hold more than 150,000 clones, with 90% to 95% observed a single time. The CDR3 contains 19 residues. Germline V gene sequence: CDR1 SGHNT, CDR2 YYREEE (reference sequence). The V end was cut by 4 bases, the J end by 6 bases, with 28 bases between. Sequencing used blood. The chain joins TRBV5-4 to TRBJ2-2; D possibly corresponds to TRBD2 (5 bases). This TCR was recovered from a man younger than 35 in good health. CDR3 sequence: CASSRPTPRRQRSPGELFF. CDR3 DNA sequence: TGTGCCAGCAGCCGCCCGACCCCTAGGCGTCAGCGGAGCCCCGGGGAGCTGTTTTTT.